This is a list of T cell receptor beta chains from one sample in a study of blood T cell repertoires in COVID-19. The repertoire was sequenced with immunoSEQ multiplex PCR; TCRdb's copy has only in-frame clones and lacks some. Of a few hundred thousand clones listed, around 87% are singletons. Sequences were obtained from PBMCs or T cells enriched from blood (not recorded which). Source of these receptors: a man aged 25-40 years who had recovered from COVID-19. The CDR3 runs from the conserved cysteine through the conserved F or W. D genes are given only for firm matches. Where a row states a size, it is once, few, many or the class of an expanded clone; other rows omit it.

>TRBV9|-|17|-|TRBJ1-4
CASSAADSTATNEKLFF
TGTGCCAGCAGCGCGGCCGACAGTACAGCAACTAATGAAAAACTGTTTTTT
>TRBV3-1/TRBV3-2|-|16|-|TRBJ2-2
CASSQVTDRNTGELFF
TGTGCCAGCAGCCAAGTCACTGACAGGAACACCGGGGAGCTGTTTTTT
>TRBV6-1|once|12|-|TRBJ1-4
CASSERGEKLFF
TGTGCCAGCAGTGAAAGGGGAGAAAAACTGTTTTTT
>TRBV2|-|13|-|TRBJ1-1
CASNPIVNTEAFF
TGTGCCAGCAATCCGATAGTGAACACTGAAGCTTTCTTT
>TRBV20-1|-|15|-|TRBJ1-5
CSASGQGWGNQPQHF
TGCAGTGCTAGTGGGCAGGGATGGGGCAATCAGCCCCAGCATTTT
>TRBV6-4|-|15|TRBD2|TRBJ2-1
CASAITSGGGNEQFF
TGTGCCAGCGCAATTACTAGCGGGGGGGGGAATGAGCAGTTCTTC
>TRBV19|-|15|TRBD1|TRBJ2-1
CASSRDRGFYNEQFF
TGTGCCAGTAGCCGGGACAGGGGTTTCTACAATGAGCAGTTCTTC
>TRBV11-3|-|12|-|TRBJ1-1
CASSLIVPGAFF
TGTGCCAGCAGCTTAATTGTCCCGGGAGCTTTCTTT
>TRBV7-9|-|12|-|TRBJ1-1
CATANLGTEAFF
TGTGCCACCGCGAATTTGGGGACAGAAGCTTTCTTT
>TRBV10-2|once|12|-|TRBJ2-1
CASSLRYNEQFF
TGCGCCAGCTCCCTCCGCTACAATGAGCAGTTCTTC
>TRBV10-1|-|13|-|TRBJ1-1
CASRASLNTEAFF
TGCGCCAGCAGGGCCTCTTTGAACACTGAAGCTTTCTTT
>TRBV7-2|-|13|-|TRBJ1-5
CASSFRSNQPQHF
TGTGCCAGCAGCTTTCGTAGCAATCAGCCCCAGCATTTT
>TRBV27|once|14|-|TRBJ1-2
CASSFDRANYGYTF
TGTGCCAGCAGTTTCGACAGAGCTAACTATGGCTACACCTTC
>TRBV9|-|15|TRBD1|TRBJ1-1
CASSEGTAVNTEAFF
TGTGCCAGCAGCGAGGGGACAGCCGTGAACACTGAAGCTTTCTTT
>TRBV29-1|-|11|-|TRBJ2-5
CSDDRKETQYF
TGCAGCGATGACAGGAAAGAGACCCAGTACTTC
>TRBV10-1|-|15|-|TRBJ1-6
CASSRGAADNSPLHF
TGCGCCAGCAGCCGGGGGGCAGCGGACAATTCACCCCTCCACTTT
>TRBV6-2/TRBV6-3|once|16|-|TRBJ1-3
CASSYSKVQAGNTIYF
TGTGCCAGCAGTTACTCGAAGGTTCAGGCTGGAAACACCATATATTTT